One T cell receptor (beta chain) is described in this entry. Method: immunoSEQ multiplex PCR; TCRdb's copy keeps in-frame clones and lacks some. The data hold about 350,000 clones, with around 90% observed a single time. Germline-derived CDR1 and CDR2 are MNHEY and SVGAGI. The CDR3 spans 12 residues. V shed 1 base and J shed 7 bases, with 7 bases lying between them. The treatment was: roughly 18 received Ad26.COV2.S at low or high dose, single or two shots; several received placebo; per-sample allocation not given. It was on day 63 after the first vaccine or placebo injection that samples were taken. This record belongs to a study of Ad26.COV2.S vaccination and SARS-CoV-2 variants. Overall study: Into the muscle, Ad26.COV2.S was dosed once or twice, 56 days apart.

The J gene is TRBJ1-2, the V gene TRBV6-5; TRBD1 is a possible D gene (5 bases). Sample: peripheral blood, taken in a trial of Ad26.COV2.S vaccine versus placebo. This TCR was recovered from a person between 18 and 65 years old who received the Ad26.COV2.S COVID-19 vaccine or a placebo. CDR3 sequence: CASSYFQGGYTF. As DNA, the CDR3 is TGTGCCAGCAGTTACTTCCAGGGTGGCTACACCTTC.